This T cell receptor beta chain stems from a study of brain T cells in children with intractable seizures. Study-level findings and limits: Patients' HCMV serostatus was unknown; virus specificity rests on CDR3 similarity alone.

From germline, CDR1 is SGHTA and CDR2 FQGTGA. This CDR3 is 13 amino acids long. With 3 bases removed from V and 3 bases from J, the gap between germline ends came to 8 bases. Assay used: immunoSEQ multiplex PCR; TCRdb lists only in-frame clones, some missing. The table lists 110,000 or so clones, roughly 94% of them singletons. As for this clone: Its antigen is not identified.

Only cases whose brain tissue showed the highest T cell transcript signatures were sequenced. The gene calls are TRBV7-3 and TRBJ2-5, with a weak D call TRBD1 (5 bases). The receptor's source is a boy less than two years old with hemimegalencephaly and intractable seizures. Sequencing was performed on peripheral blood, taken at surgery. This CDR3 is CASSFGREETQYF. Here the CDR3 DNA reads TGTGCCAGCAGCTTCGGCAGGGAAGAGACCCAGTACTTC.